This T cell receptor beta chain originates from a study of T cells after posttransplantation cyclophosphamide. This CDR3 has 16 residues. The germline gives CDR1 LNHDA, CDR2 SQIVND (reference sequence). V gave up 5 bases and J gave up 5 bases; unmatched junction bases: 7. As concerns this clone: Antigen: not known.

The repertoire was sequenced with immunoSEQ multiplex PCR; TCRdb's copy has only in-frame clones and lacks some. The sample has about 21,000 clones, around 98% seen once. Overall study results and limits: Recipient CMV seropositivity and CMV reactivation strongly tracked TRB clonality.

Cells defined as naive were viable CD3+CD4+ or CD3+CD8+ and CCR7+CD45RA+CD45RO-CD95-CD27+CD28+. The chain links TRBV19 to TRBJ2-5; 14 bases map to TRBD2. Material for sequencing was naive CD8+ T cells sorted from PBMCs. The sequence was collected from a middle-aged man in good health, CMV-negative, and a related stem cell transplant donor. In DNA form, the CDR3 reads TGTGCCAGTAGTTCGGGACTAGCGGGAGTGGATGAGACCCAGTACTTC. Protein sequence: CASSSGLAGVDETQYF.